These 20 T cell receptor beta chains were all obtained from the same sample, sequenced in a study of follicular helper T cells after annual influenza vaccination. Time point defined: 2015-2016 season, 7 days after influenza vaccination. The assay was immunoSEQ multiplex PCR, and TCRdb's table has in-frame clones only and misses some. Of about 8,700 clones in the sample, about 81% were seen once. The sequencing here drew on CXCR5+ CD38- circulating T follicular helper cells from blood, taken 7 days after influenza vaccination. This sample's subset: circulating Tfh, non-naive CD4+CXCR5+PD-1+ (ICOS+CD38+ or ICOS-CD38-). All receptors come from an adult who received the influenza vaccine.

The V gene is TRBV28, the J gene TRBJ2-7, with D uncertain. The CDR3 loop spans 13 amino acids. Between the trimmed V and J ends, which lost 3 bases and 4 bases, there was a span of 10 bases. Looked up from germline, CDR1 is MDHEN and CDR2 is SYDVKM. The chain's CDR3 is CASSFQNVYEQYF. The CDR3 coding sequence is TGTGCCAGCAGTTTTCAGAATGTGTACGAGCAGTACTTC.

This chain joins TRBV10-3 and TRBJ2-3, with D perhaps TRBD2 (5 bases). Germline lookup yields CDR1 ENHRY and CDR2 SYGVKD. Trimming removed 4 bases from V and 6 bases from J, with 5 bases in between. The CDR3 extends over 11 amino acids. The CDR3 nucleotides read TGTGCCATCAGTGGGAGGGATACGCAGTATTTT. Its translation: CAISGRDTQYF.

The chain carries TRBV5-1 and TRBJ2-7, with D tentatively TRBD1 or TRBD2 (6 bases each). The germline V gene encodes CDR1 SGHRS and CDR2 YFSETQ. V was shortened by 1 base and J by 1 base, with 18 bases between the two germline ends. This CDR3 comprises 17 residues. The CDR3 here is CASSLSMGGLGSYEQYF. The CDR3 DNA follows: TGCGCCAGCAGCTTGAGTATGGGGGGCTTAGGGTCCTACGAGCAGTACTTC.

This chain uses TRBV7-2 with TRBJ1-2; 7 bases are shared with TRBD1. The CDR3 runs to 13 residues. With V trimmed by 2 bases and J by 8 bases, 5 bases remained unmatched. CDR1 is SGHTA and CDR2 is FQGNSA in the germline V gene. The CDR3: CASSLLQGKGYTF. As DNA, the CDR3 is TGTGCCAGCAGCTTATTACAGGGGAAGGGCTACACCTTC. Based on the CDR3 plus reference TRBV7-2 and TRBJ1-2, the full variable domain is GAGVSQSPSNKVTEKGKDVELRCDPISGHTALYWYRQSLGQGLEFLIYFQGNSAPDKSGLPSDRFSAERTGGSVSTLTIQRTQQEDSAVYLCASSLLQGKGYTFGSGTRLTVV.

About this clone: The junction does not match germline at one end; this may be a read error. The chain uses TRBV7-2 and TRBJ1-6, with D perhaps TRBD1 (6 bases). Looked up from germline, CDR1 is SGHTA and CDR2 is FQGNSA. This CDR3 contains 13 residues. CDR3 protein: CASNLYRDSPLHF. In DNA, the CDR3 is TGTGCCAGCAACTTATACAGGGATTCACCCCTCCACTTT. Supplemented by reference TRBV7-2 and TRBJ1-6, the full variable domain reads GAGVSQSPSNKVTEKGKDVELRCDPISGHTALYWYRQSLGQGLEFLIYFQGNSAPDKSGLPSDRFSAERTGGSVSTLTIQRTQQEDSAVYLCASNLYRDSPLHFGNGTRLTVT.

This chain links TRBV28 with TRBJ2-2; D may be TRBD2 (6 bases). CDR3 length: 14 amino acids. V lost 7 bases, J lost 7 bases, and 16 bases lay in between. Germline V lookup: CDR1 MDHEN, CDR2 SYDVKM. CDR3 loop: CASTMGGVSGELFF. In nucleotides, the CDR3 is TGTGCCAGCACCATGGGGGGAGTTAGCGGGGAGCTGTTTTTT.

The chain combines TRBV6-5 with TRBJ2-3, with 7 bases aligning to TRBD1. This CDR3 region has 15 residues. After removal of 5 bases from V and 2 bases from J, the junction contained 7 bases not matched to a gene. CDR1 is MNHEY and CDR2 is SVGAGI in the germline V gene. CDR3 nucleotides: TGTGCCAGCAGTAAACAGGGGTTTCTCACAGATACGCAGTATTTT. Encoded protein: CASSKQGFLTDTQYF.

This chain joins TRBV5-1 and TRBJ2-5; D possibly matches TRBD1 or TRBD2 (5 bases each). Between the trimmed V and J ends, which lost 4 bases and 0 bases, there was a span of 16 bases. Looked up from germline, CDR1 is SGHRS and CDR2 is YFSETQ. CDR3 length: 16 amino acids. CDR3 bases: TGCGCCAGCAGCATCCGGGGCCAAGGAAACCAAGAGACCCAGTACTTC. Translated, it gives CASSIRGQGNQETQYF.

This clone appeared a single time. The chain combines TRBV4-2 with TRBJ1-6, with unresolved D. Looked up from germline, CDR1 is LGHNA and CDR2 is YNFKEQ. V lost 0 bases to trimming and J lost 4 bases, with 7 bases between them. This CDR3 region has 15 residues. CDR3 in amino acids: CASSQDPGYNSPLHF. As DNA, the CDR3 is TGTGCCAGCAGCCAAGATCCAGGTTATAATTCACCCCTCCACTTT.

The V and J genes are TRBV18 and TRBJ2-3, with 11 bases that match TRBD2. This CDR3 comprises 17 residues. With V trimmed by 3 bases and J by 2 bases, 7 bases remained unmatched. Germline V lookup: CDR1 KGHSH, CDR2 LQKENI. The CDR3 DNA follows: TGTGCCAGCTCACCGAGGGGACTAGCGGCTTTCACAGATACGCAGTATTTT. Its protein product is CASSPRGLAAFTDTQYF.

This chain joins TRBV5-1 and TRBJ2-7, with 9 bases fitting TRBD1. Germline CDR1 is SGHRS and CDR2 is YFSETQ. V gave up 1 base and J gave up 4 bases; unmatched junction bases: 6. This CDR3 contains 15 residues. The CDR3 DNA is TGCGCCAGCAGCTTGCGGACAGGGGATGGGTACGAGCAGTACTTC. Translating gives CASSLRTGDGYEQYF. The full variable domain, completed using reference TRBV5-1 and TRBJ2-7, is KAGVTQTPRYLIKTRGQQVTLSCSPISGHRSVSWYQQTPGQGLQFLFEYFSETQRNKGNFPGRFSGRQFSNSRSEMNVSTLELGDSALYLCASSLRTGDGYEQYFGPGTRLTVT.

The V gene is TRBV14, the J gene TRBJ1-2; no clear D. The germline V gene has CDR1 SGHDN and CDR2 FVKESK. The V gene lost 5 bases and the J gene lost 3 bases, with 19 bases spanning the gap. There are 16 residues in the CDR3. The CDR3 bases are TGTGCCAGCAGCGACCCCCCCCTAAGGTACGACTATGGCTACACCTTC. Protein sequence: CASSDPPLRYDYGYTF.

The rearrangement uses TRBV27 and TRBJ1-6, with D possibly being TRBD1 (6 bases). CDR1 MNHEY and CDR2 SMNVEV come from the germline V gene (reference sequence). Trimming left V 4 bases short and J 8 bases short, with 12 bases between. This CDR3 is 14 amino acids long. In DNA form, the CDR3 reads TGTGCCAGCAGTTCCGGGACATTGTATTCACCCCTCCACTTT. Translated, it gives CASSSGTLYSPLHF.

The rearrangement links TRBV18 to TRBJ2-5; tentatively, D is TRBD1 (5 bases). CDR1 and CDR2 from the germline V gene are KGHSH and LQKENI. The ends were cut back, 2 bases at V and 2 bases at J, with 9 bases in the middle. CDR3 size: 14 residues. The CDR3 protein is CASSPGAIQETQYF. The CDR3 DNA sequence: TGTGCCAGCTCACCAGGGGCGATACAAGAGACCCAGTACTTC.

The chain links TRBV6-5 to TRBJ1-6; TRBD1 aligns across 7 bases. The germline V gene encodes CDR1 MNHEY and CDR2 SVGAGI. The trim removed 6 bases at V and 11 bases at J, leaving 7 bases unmatched. This CDR3 contains 13 residues. CDR3 protein: CASRRDSRAPLHF. CDR3 sequence (DNA): TGTGCCAGCAGACGGGACAGTAGGGCACCCCTCCACTTT.

The chain joins TRBV11-3 to TRBJ2-2, with D unresolved. The CDR3 is made up of 12 amino acids. V lost 5 bases and J 4 bases, leaving 5 bases between the germline ends. CDR1 and CDR2 (germline): SGHNT, YENEEA. The CDR3 protein is CASSGITGELFF. CDR3 DNA: TGTGCCAGCAGCGGTATCACCGGGGAGCTGTTTTTT.

The rearrangement uses TRBV5-6 and TRBJ2-1, with a possible D match to TRBD2 (6 bases). The CDR3 sequence is 16 residues long. The germline V gene encodes CDR1 SGHDT and CDR2 YYEEEE. V was cut by 4 bases and J by 0 bases, with 14 bases left in between. In DNA form, the CDR3 reads TGTGCCAGCAGCCCGGGAGCCCGAAACTCCTACAATGAGCAGTTCTTC. It specifies CASSPGARNSYNEQFF.

The V call is TRBV15, the J call TRBJ1-1, with 8 nucleotides matching TRBD1. This CDR3 is built from 14 residues. Germline values: CDR1 LNHNV, CDR2 YYDKDF (reference sequence). Trimming cost V 4 bases and J 5 bases; bases outside gene matches: 6. Here the CDR3 reads CATSTDRDQTEAFF. CDR3 DNA: TGTGCCACCAGCACGGACAGGGATCAAACTGAAGCTTTCTTT.

This rearrangement joins TRBV28 to TRBJ2-3, with 8 bases lining up with TRBD2. The CDR3 has 15 residues. Germline assignment: CDR1 MDHEN and CDR2 SYDVKM. Losses at the gene ends were 10 bases for V and 4 bases for J; bases not matched to a gene: 13. CDR3 bases: TGTGCCACCACAGTTTCCTGGACTAGCTCAGATACGCAGTATTTT. Its protein product is CATTVSWTSSDTQYF.

This clone came up once. The V call is TRBV9, the J call TRBJ2-2; 8 bases fit TRBD2. Germline values: CDR1 SGDLS, CDR2 YYNGEE. This CDR3 has 16 amino acids. V shed 0 bases and J 4 bases; nucleotides not matched to a gene: 5. CDR3 bases: TGTGCCAGCAGCGTAGGGGCCAGCGGGAGCACCGGGGAGCTGTTTTTT. It yields the protein CASSVGASGSTGELFF.